The source of this T cell receptor beta chain is a study of neoadjuvant anti-PD-1 for oral cavity cancer. Study-level background: Patients without progression got a fourth dose around day 43. Study-wide points: Treg/Th17 ratio rose with pretreatment blood and fell with post-treatment tumor TCRbeta clonality. Larger post-treatment preexisting tumor clones tracked with greater tumor shrinkage.

Germline-derived CDR1 and CDR2 are SGHDT and YYEEEE. The CDR3 is made up of 13 amino acids. V was shortened by 4 bases and J by 3 bases, with 10 bases between the two germline ends. About this clone itself: The target antigen is unknown.

Most tumor samples had roughly 4.4 ug input DNA in two replicates. Only in-frame clones appear in the TCRdb table, and some are missing; sequencing was by immunoSEQ multiplex PCR. Of 10,000 or so clones detected, 65% to 70% appear once; the ten largest clones hold about 8.5%. The sequences come from tumor tissue, collected before nivolumab (anti-PD-1) treatment. The chain links TRBV5-6 to TRBJ1-2, with D perhaps matching TRBD1 (6 bases). The receptor's source is a person between 35 and 79 years old with oral cavity squamous cell carcinoma. The CDR3 sequence is CASSPGQYYGYTF. The CDR3 bases are TGTGCCAGCAGCCCGGGACAATACTATGGCTACACCTTC.